This entry lists 5 T cell receptor beta chains sequenced from one sample in a study of blood T cell repertoires in COVID-19. Clones were read by immunoSEQ multiplex PCR, and TCRdb kept only the in-frame ones, dropping some. This sample has about 180,000 clones, with approximately 90% found just once. Material: peripheral blood. The receptors here all came from a man aged 18 to 30 who had recovered from COVID-19.

This clone has a single count. The chain has TRBV5-1 and TRBJ1-6; 7 positions agree with TRBD1. CDR1 SGHRS and CDR2 YFSETQ come from the germline V gene. With V trimmed by 4 bases and J by 7 bases, 5 bases remained unmatched. This CDR3 region has 14 residues. The CDR3 DNA reads TGCGCCAGCAGCACCACAGGGGCAAATTCACCCCTCCACTTT. This translates into CASSTTGANSPLHF.

This clone was seen just once. The gene calls are TRBV27 and TRBJ2-1; 16 bases line up with TRBD2. Germline CDR1 is MNHEY and CDR2 is SMNVEV (reference sequence). J gave up 7 bases and V 3 bases, and 12 bases lay outside the gene matches. The CDR3 runs 19 residues. The CDR3 spells CASSFNYGTSGRASNEQFF. CDR3 DNA sequence: TGTGCCAGCAGTTTCAACTATGGGACTAGCGGGAGGGCCTCGAATGAGCAGTTCTTC.

This chain connects TRBV30 to TRBJ1-2; possible D gene TRBD1, 5 bases. Germline V gene lookup returns CDR1 GTSNPN and CDR2 SVGIG (reference sequence). V was shortened by 3 bases and J by 5 bases, with 13 bases between the two germline ends. This CDR3 is 13 amino acids long. CDR3 sequence: CAWSPDTAYGYTF. The CDR3 DNA reads TGTGCCTGGAGCCCGGACACCGCTTATGGCTACACCTTC.

DNA of the CDR3: TGCGCCAGCAGCCCCCTGGAGAGGGGGGGCACCTATGGCTACACCTTC. It is translated as CASSPLERGGTYGYTF. This sequence joins TRBV4-1 and TRBJ1-2; weak D call: TRBD1 (6 bases). The CDR3 totals 16 residues. The germline V gene encodes CDR1 MGHRA and CDR2 YSYEKL. Trimming shortened V by 4 bases and J by 4 bases, and 19 bases separated the two germline ends.

J is TRBJ2-5 and V is TRBV28; 14 bases match TRBD2. Germline assignment: CDR1 MDHEN and CDR2 SYDVKM. This CDR3 contains 16 residues. V lost 5 bases and J lost 4; bases outside the gene matches: 6. The CDR3 spells CASSRGLAGGSETQYF. As DNA, the CDR3 is TGTGCCAGCAGTCGCGGACTAGCGGGAGGTTCAGAGACCCAGTACTTC.